This TCR beta chain appears in the sequencing data of a study of OX40 agonist ivuxolimab in advanced cancers. Looking at the study overall: Ivuxolimab was administered intravenously to patients at 0.01 to 10 mg/kg every 2 weeks. Under the entry rules, prior anti-PD-1, anti-PD-L1 or anti-CTLA-4 therapy was allowed, and about 38% had some. Regarding the study as a whole: Among T cells, CD8+ cells averaged more expanded clones than CD4+ cells.

This table comes from immunoSEQ multiplex PCR, and its TCRdb copy is limited to in-frame clones, with some not included. The table lists over 55,000 clones, approximately 90% of them singletons. The CDR3 length is 14 residues. Germline V CDR1 and CDR2: MNHNY, SVGAGI (reference sequence). V lost 8 bases and J lost 3, with 16 bases in between. About this clone: Its antigen is undetermined.

J is TRBJ1-1 and V is TRBV6-6, with D maybe TRBD1 (6 bases). The sequenced sample was CD4+ or CD8+ T cells sorted from blood, obtained in a trial of the OX40 agonist ivuxolimab. The receptor comes from an adult with an advanced solid tumor such as melanoma, head and neck, liver or kidney cancer. As DNA, the CDR3 is TGTGCCAGCGCCTTACAGGGAGGGGACACTGAAGCTTTCTTT. This encodes CASALQGGDTEAFF.